Each of the 20 T cell receptor beta chains below was sequenced from the same sample in a study of cytomegalovirus exposure and HLA in healthy donors (dated by TCRdb to between 2016 and 2019). The library was generated by the immunoSEQ multiplex PCR assay. The multiplex PCR relied on a mix of 60 forward primers for TCR Vbeta segments and 13 reverse primers for TCR Jbeta segments. TCRdb retrieved this table from immuneACCESS and kept in-frame rearrangements only. Not all clones are present; in checked studies, unresolved V genes account for under half, and no reason is known for the remainder. Here the sample has 95,000 to 150,000 clones; 15% to 20% occur a single time. Together, the top ten hold approximately 2.9% of the sample. The sample was PBMCs. The receptors originated from a female donor in good health and CMV-seropositive.

J is TRBJ2-7 and V is TRBV5-6, with TRBD2 identical over 11 bases. Per the germline V gene, CDR1 is SGHDT and CDR2 is YYEEEE. The CDR3 consists of 14 residues. V lost 4 bases, J lost 3 bases, and 3 bases stayed unmatched. In nucleotides, the CDR3 is TGTGCCAGCAGCCGACTAGCGGGAAACTACGAGCAGTACTTC. Translating it yields CASSRLAGNYEQYF.

This clone was recorded a few times. This rearrangement joins TRBV28 to TRBJ2-2, with D unclear. The V end lost 3 bases, the J end lost 0 bases, and 5 bases lay between the germline ends. The CDR3 covers 14 residues. Germline V gives CDR1 MDHEN, CDR2 SYDVKM. CDR3 sequence reads: CASSFFANTGELFF. CDR3 nucleotides: TGTGCCAGCAGTTTTTTCGCGAACACCGGGGAGCTGTTTTTT.

The chain is built from TRBV9 and TRBJ2-7; 7 bases map to TRBD1. CDR1 and CDR2 (germline): SGDLS, YYNGEE. The CDR3 runs to 13 residues. V lost 2 bases, J lost 7 bases, and 6 bases stayed unmatched. Here the CDR3 DNA reads TGTGCCAGCAGCGTTACCTCAGGGGGAGAGCAGTACTTC. Encoded protein: CASSVTSGGEQYF.

The rearrangement joins TRBV11-1 to TRBJ2-2; 7 nucleotides agree with TRBD2. CDR1 is SGHAT, CDR2 FQDESV, per germline (reference sequence). This CDR3 is 15 amino acids long. Unmatched junction bases numbered 4, after V lost 3 bases and J lost 3 bases. The CDR3 sequence is CASSLSGIYTGELFF. Here the CDR3 DNA reads TGTGCCAGCAGCTTGAGCGGGATTTACACCGGGGAGCTGTTTTTT. Full variable domain (outside the CDR3, taken from reference TRBV11-1 and TRBJ2-2): EAEVAQSPRYKITEKSQAVAFWCDPISGHATLYWYRQILGQGPELLVQFQDESVVDDSQLPKDRFSAERLKGVDSTLKIQPAELGDSAMYLCASSLSGIYTGELFFGEGSRLTVL.

V is TRBV7-6 and J is TRBJ1-3; 7 bases line up with TRBD1. The length of the CDR3 is 15 residues. The V and J ends lost 2 bases and 2 bases, in that order; junction bases with no gene match: 3. Germline loops: CDR1 SGHVS, CDR2 FNYEAQ. This CDR3 reads CASSLLQGAGNTIYF. The CDR3 DNA reads as TGTGCCAGCAGCTTACTCCAGGGGGCTGGAAACACCATATATTTT.

V usage is TRBV4-2 and J usage is TRBJ1-3; D gene unclear. This CDR3 has 17 residues. The ends were cut back, 3 bases at V and 0 bases at J, with 15 bases in the middle. Germline values: CDR1 LGHNA, CDR2 YNFKEQ. DNA of the CDR3: TGTGCCAGCAGCCATGCCGCAGCGGGATACTCTGGAAACACCATATATTTT. Encoded protein: CASSHAAAGYSGNTIYF.

The gene calls are TRBV28 and TRBJ1-2, with 11 bases fitting TRBD1. Germline values: CDR1 MDHEN, CDR2 SYDVKM. The CDR3 is made up of 17 amino acids. Trimming took 6 bases from V and 6 from J; bases not matched to a gene: 15. CDR3 residues: CASRIPGQGGAVDGYTF. For the CDR3, the DNA is TGTGCCAGCAGGATCCCGGGACAGGGGGGTGCCGTGGATGGCTACACCTTC.

This clone was detected a few times. V and J are TRBV11-2 and TRBJ1-4; D gene uncertain. The CDR3 spans 15 residues. Trimming took off 5 bases at V and 4 bases at J, with 14 bases between the two ends. Germline V CDR1 and CDR2: SGHAT, FQNNGV. The CDR3 sequence: CASSHRESGNEKLFF. The CDR3, as DNA: TGTGCCAGCAGCCACCGGGAGTCCGGTAATGAAAAACTGTTTTTT.

The sample holds a few counts of this clone. CDR3 coding DNA: TGCGCCAGCAGCCCCACGGGACAGGGGGACCACGAGCAGTACTTC. Protein sequence: CASSPTGQGDHEQYF. The V call is TRBV4-1, the J call TRBJ2-7; 11 nucleotides agree with TRBD1. Germline V lookup: CDR1 MGHRA, CDR2 YSYEKL. The V and J ends lost 4 bases and 5 bases, in that order; junction bases with no gene match: 7. The CDR3 extends over 15 amino acids.

This clone turned up a few times. J is TRBJ1-2 and V is TRBV4-3; possibly TRBD1 for D (5 bases). The CDR3 sequence is 14 residues long. Germline loops: CDR1 LGHNA, CDR2 YSLEER. V dropped 5 bases and J dropped 8 bases, with 18 bases sitting between them. The CDR3 DNA is TGCGCCAGCAGCGCCATGGGGCCGCCTGCGGGCTACACCTTC. It is translated as CASSAMGPPAGYTF.

This clone was counted between two and nine times. This sequence joins TRBV7-9 and TRBJ2-2; tentative D call: TRBD1 (5 bases). This CDR3 comprises 15 residues. The germline gives CDR1 SEHNR, CDR2 FQNEAQ (reference sequence). V lost 5 bases and J lost 7, with 17 bases in between. The CDR3 DNA sequence: TGTGCCAGCAGCCCCCCAGGGCAGGGCATCGGGGAGCTGTTTTTT. Its protein product is CASSPPGQGIGELFF.

This clone appeared a few times. The V call is TRBV9, the J call TRBJ2-5; 11 nucleotides align to TRBD2. Germline values: CDR1 SGDLS, CDR2 YYNGEE. This CDR3 is built from 18 residues. After removal of 0 bases from V and 4 bases from J, the junction contained 11 bases not matched to a gene. The CDR3 DNA reads TGTGCCAGCAGCGTAGGTAGTTTGACTAGCGGGGACCCAGAGACCCAGTACTTC. This codes for CASSVGSLTSGDPETQYF. Full variable domain (rest looked up from reference TRBV9 and TRBJ2-5): DSGVTQTPKHLITATGQRVTLRCSPRSGDLSVYWYQQSLDQGLQFLIQYYNGEERAKGNILERFSAQQFPDLHSELNLSSLELGDSALYFCASSVGSLTSGDPETQYFGPGTRLLVL.

The CDR3 bases are TGCGCCAGCAGCCAAGCAGAGTACAGCTCCTACAATGAGCAGTTCTTC. It is translated as CASSQAEYSSYNEQFF. This chain links TRBV4-1 with TRBJ2-1, with D hard to call. In germline, CDR1 is MGHRA, CDR2 YSYEKL. The CDR3 is 16 amino acids. The germline V and J ends were trimmed by 1 base and 0 bases, with 10 bases remaining between them.

In this sample, this clone turned up a few times. This sequence joins TRBV4-3 and TRBJ1-1, with 7 bases lining up with TRBD1. Trimming took 3 bases from V and 6 from J; bases not matched to a gene: 4. Germline V gene sequence: CDR1 LGHNA, CDR2 YSLEER. The CDR3 spans 13 residues. CDR3 nucleotide sequence: TGCGCCAGCAGCCACACAGGGGTGGCTGAAGCTTTCTTT. Translating gives CASSHTGVAEAFF.

The DNA for the CDR3 is TGTGCCAGCGGGGGGGACAGGCGAATTTCAATTCACACTGAAGCTTTCTTT. This codes for CASGGDRRISIHTEAFF. The rearrangement uses TRBV7-8 and TRBJ1-1, with TRBD1 matching 8 bases. The V gene end was trimmed by 8 bases and the J gene end by 3 bases; junction bases not matched to a gene: 17. The CDR3 loop spans 17 amino acids. Germline values: CDR1 SGHVS, CDR2 FQNEAQ.

The J gene is TRBJ2-7, the V gene TRBV28, with D possibly being TRBD2 (6 bases). The V end lost 3 bases, the J end lost 2 bases, and 14 bases lay between the germline ends. CDR3 length equals 15 residues. Germline loops: CDR1 MDHEN, CDR2 SYDVKM. The CDR3 protein is CASSFTGTGAYEQYF. DNA for the CDR3: TGTGCCAGCAGTTTTACCGGGACGGGAGCCTACGAGCAGTACTTC.

The chain links TRBV27 to TRBJ2-1; 7 nucleotides line up with TRBD1. In germline, CDR1 is MNHEY, CDR2 SMNVEV (reference sequence). The CDR3 consists of 13 residues. After removal of 5 bases from V and 8 bases from J, the junction contained 6 bases not matched to a gene. The DNA for the CDR3 is TGTGCCAGCAGTCGACAGGGATTCCATGAGCAGTTCTTC. Translating gives CASSRQGFHEQFF.

This clone turned up a few times. J is TRBJ1-2 and V is TRBV28, with 8 bases aligning to TRBD1. The CDR3 consists of 15 residues. Trimming took 3 bases from V and 4 from J; bases not matched to a gene: 7. Germline V gene data show CDR1 as MDHEN and CDR2 as SYDVKM. The chain's CDR3 is CASSLFRGRAYGYTF. The CDR3 nucleotides read TGTGCCAGCAGTTTGTTCAGGGGGCGGGCCTATGGCTACACCTTC.

This clone came up many times. Other DNA sequences from this sample encode an identical CDR3 as well. The genes are TRBV4-3 and TRBJ1-6; D unresolved. This CDR3 is 17 amino acids long. V was cut by 0 bases and J by 0 bases, with 9 bases left in between. Germline values: CDR1 LGHNA, CDR2 YSLEER. Written as DNA, the CDR3 is TGCGCCAGCAGCCAAGATCCCCTGAGCTCCTATAATTCACCCCTCCACTTT. Encoded protein: CASSQDPLSSYNSPLHF.

V usage is TRBV25-1 and J usage is TRBJ1-1; D not resolved. Germline lookup yields CDR1 MGHDK and CDR2 SYGVNS. The length of the CDR3 is 16 residues. V lost 5 bases to trimming and J lost 2 bases, with 18 bases between them. CDR3 bases: TGTGCCAGCAGTCAAGGATCGGAGAAGTTAAACACTGAAGCTTTCTTT. It is translated as CASSQGSEKLNTEAFF.